Sequencing of this T cell receptor beta chain was carried out in a study of cytomegalovirus exposure and HLA in healthy donors. Study-wide results and limits: Among CMV-associated TCR beta chains, most appeared HLA-restricted in a later analysis. 150 or so TCR beta chains were listed as cytomegalovirus-associated.

Germline V CDR1 and CDR2: SGHRS, YFSETQ. CDR3 length: 15 residues. Trimming stripped 4 bases from V and 3 bases from J, with 17 bases between. It was healthy bone marrow donors who served as donors. Turning to this clone: Its matching antigen is unknown.

60 Vbeta and 13 Jbeta primers were used in PCR. In the study's own analysis: About 80 million unique TCR beta chains, around 11 million of them shared, were counted by a later analysis. The method was immunoSEQ multiplex PCR; TCRdb's version includes in-frame clones alone and lacks a portion of them. V, J and clone size derive from that table, while D and trimming were established from the DNA sequence. The profile shows tens of thousands of clones, around 81% of them singletons. The sequencing sample was made of PBMCs. The chain combines TRBV5-1 with TRBJ2-7; a weak D match, TRBD2 (5 bases). This receptor was identified in a male donor in good health and CMV-seropositive. CDR3 DNA: TGCGCCAGCAGCGCAAACCGGGAATTGATCTACGAGCAGTACTTC. Residues: CASSANRELIYEQYF.